This TCR beta chain stems from a study of molecular identifiers for immune sequencing clone quantification (dated by TCRdb to the late 2010s). Describing the broader study: For a replicate experiment, RNA from 20,000 or 100,000 naive CD8 T cells was divided into five aliquots, of which four were sequenced. CD8 T cells were used in a methods study to benchmark molecular-identifier clustering-based TCR repertoire sequencing (MIDCIRS) and TCR RNA copy counting.

Library generation was performed with PCR. The instrument was a NextSeq 500. Bulk TCR libraries were made following a previously described method, with the TCR primers given in Table S5. Purification of total RNA was performed with the Qiagen AllPrep DNA/RNA kit. Before any analysis, reads coming from multiple sequencing runs of the same library were combined into one pool. As for the original processing: Only reads with exact TCR constant sequence were kept, trimmed to 150 nt, and grouped by their 12-nt molecular barcodes. Reads inside each barcode group were sub-clustered using a 15% Levenshtein threshold, and a quality-weighted consensus sequence was constructed for each RNA molecule. Non-functional sequences were excluded, and lower-count sequences lying one edit away from another sequence were also excluded. Based on a fit of two negative binomial distributions, barcode sub-clusters having less than 20% of the maximum read count were discarded. In TCRdb, the public reads were trimmed at Q25 with fastp and aligned with MiXCR, with productive beta chains retained. When rows share a CDR3 protein, they turn into one entry using the most common DNA and genes. It is TCRdb's table, rather than the study itself, that gives the V and J calls and clone size. The sample table holds some 97,000 distinct CDR3 sequences, of which 20% to 25% were seen once. The ten largest clonotypes hold more than 0.8% of the sample.

Naive CD8 T cell libraries were made from around 20,000 to 1,000,000 sorted cells using 10%, 30% or 50% of purified RNA. Naive CD8 T cells were FACS-sorted as CD8+CD4-CCR7+CD45RA+ on a BD FACSAria II into RLT Plus buffer. To test detection sensitivity, Jurkat RNA equivalent to more than 9 TCR copies was spiked into samples of about 17,000-1,100,000 naive CD8 T cells. CD8 T cells were enriched with RosetteSep CD8+ T Cell Enrichment Cocktail and Ficoll-Paque, followed by ACK red cell lysis. CDR3 length: 15 amino acids, cysteine to phenylalanine. Only the CDR3 region is kept as DNA, spanning 45 bases read in frame from base 1. This clonotype was observed a few times. Its antigen has not been determined. It has no much larger one-base neighbor in the sample; base qualities were not kept. Broad study findings and their caveats: Spiked-in Jurkat TCR RNA (10 copies' worth), which is not part of the donor repertoire, was contained in the naive libraries. Clones above 20 RNA copies held over 97% of molecules in CMV-specific effector cells but under 1% in naive cells. Modeling gave approximately 3 recovered TCR RNA copies per cell versus 8 to 10 by digital PCR, implying approximately 30% capture efficiency. The sizes of highly expanded clones could end up underestimated when identical TCR molecules share a barcode. A single cell's worth of spiked-in Jurkat TCR RNA was reported detectable even among one million naive CD8 T cells. When barcode sub-clustering was not used, chimeric consensus sequences inflated TCR diversity, with chimeras reaching as high as 47%.

The sample comprised naive CD8+ T cells from blood, with Jurkat cell RNA spiked in. The cell subset or site label of this sample denotes: FACS-sorted CD8+CD4-CCR7+CD45RA+ naive T cells. The rearrangement joined TRBV3-2 to TRBJ1-3; the table's D call TRBD1 went unverified against the DNA. TRBV3-2 is classified as a pseudogene. This sequence originates from a human donor in good health. Some libraries in this study had Jurkat cell RNA spiked in. CDR3 loop: CASSPRGSWGNTIYF. The DNA sequence is TGTGCCAGCAGCCCCAGGGGGTCGTGGGGAAACACCATATATTTT.